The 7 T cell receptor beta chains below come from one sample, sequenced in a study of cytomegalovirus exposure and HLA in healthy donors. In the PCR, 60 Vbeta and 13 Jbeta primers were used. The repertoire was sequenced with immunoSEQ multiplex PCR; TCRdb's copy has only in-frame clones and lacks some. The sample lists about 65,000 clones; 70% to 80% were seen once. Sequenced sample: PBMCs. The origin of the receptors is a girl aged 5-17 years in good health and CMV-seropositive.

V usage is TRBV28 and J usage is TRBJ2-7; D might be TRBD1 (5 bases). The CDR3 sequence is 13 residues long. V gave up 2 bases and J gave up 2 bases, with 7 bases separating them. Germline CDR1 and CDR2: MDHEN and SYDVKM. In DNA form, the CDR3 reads TGTGCCAGCAGTTTAAGGACAACCTACGAGCAGTACTTC. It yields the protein CASSLRTTYEQYF.

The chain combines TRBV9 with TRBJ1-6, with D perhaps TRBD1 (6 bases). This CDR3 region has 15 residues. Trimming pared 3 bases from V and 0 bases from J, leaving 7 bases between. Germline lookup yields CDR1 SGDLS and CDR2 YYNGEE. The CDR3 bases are TGTGCCAGCAGCGAAGGGGGCTCCTATAATTCACCCCTCCACTTT. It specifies CASSEGGSYNSPLHF.

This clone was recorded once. CDR3: CASSRDLYQETQYF. The CDR3 region has the DNA TGTGCCAGCAGCAGGGACTTGTACCAAGAGACCCAGTACTTC. The chain links TRBV5-4 to TRBJ2-5; D possibly corresponds to TRBD2 (6 bases). Trimming pared 4 bases from V and 0 bases from J, leaving 10 bases between. Germline values: CDR1 SGHNT, CDR2 YYREEE (reference sequence). The CDR3 has 14 amino acids.

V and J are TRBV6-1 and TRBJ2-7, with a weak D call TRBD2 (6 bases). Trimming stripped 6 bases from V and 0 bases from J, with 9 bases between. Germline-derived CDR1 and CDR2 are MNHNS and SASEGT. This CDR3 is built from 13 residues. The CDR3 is CASSSTSSYEQYF. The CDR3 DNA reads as TGTGCCAGCAGCTCGACTAGCTCCTACGAGCAGTACTTC.

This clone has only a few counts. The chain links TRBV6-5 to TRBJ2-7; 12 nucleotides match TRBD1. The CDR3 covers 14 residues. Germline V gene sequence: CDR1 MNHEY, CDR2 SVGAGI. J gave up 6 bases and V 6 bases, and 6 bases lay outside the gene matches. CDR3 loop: CASRGQGAWSEQYF. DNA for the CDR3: TGTGCCAGCAGGGGACAGGGGGCGTGGAGCGAGCAGTACTTC.

DNA of the CDR3: TGTGCCAGCAGCCAAGAAACGGCAGGGTACGGAAACACCATATATTTT. Protein sequence: CASSQETAGYGNTIYF. This chain joins TRBV4-2 and TRBJ1-3; perhaps TRBD1 as D (5 bases). Germline V lookup: CDR1 LGHNA, CDR2 YNFKEQ. The CDR3 extends over 16 amino acids. Between the trimmed V and J ends, which lost 0 bases and 4 bases, there was a span of 13 bases.

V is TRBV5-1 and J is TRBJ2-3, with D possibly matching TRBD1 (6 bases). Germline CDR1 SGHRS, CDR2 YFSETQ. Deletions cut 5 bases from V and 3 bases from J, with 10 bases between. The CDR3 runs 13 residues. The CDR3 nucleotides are TGCGCCAGCAGGTCAACAGGGACAGATACGCAGTATTTT. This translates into CASRSTGTDTQYF.